Sequencing of this T cell receptor beta chain was carried out in a study of radiotherapy plus CTLA-4 blockade in lung cancer. With 2 bases removed from V and 3 bases from J, the gap between germline ends came to 13 bases. The germline V gene has CDR1 MNHEY and CDR2 SVGAGI. CDR3 size: 15 residues. Findings of the study overall: The study found tumor-derived TCR clones expanded in blood after radiotherapy plus ipilimumab.

The method was immunoSEQ multiplex PCR; TCRdb's version includes in-frame clones alone and lacks a portion of them. The sample yields approximately 99,000 clones, around 88% seen once. To note about this clone: Its antigen remains unknown.

This specimen was peripheral blood, taken from a patient treated with radiotherapy plus ipilimumab. This chain joins TRBV6-5 and TRBJ1-1, with D possibly TRBD1 on 6 matching bases. The origin of this receptor is a human donor with non-small cell lung cancer that progressed on radiotherapy plus ipilimumab. The CDR3 loop reads CASSYRGAGDTEAFF. In DNA, the CDR3 is TGTGCCAGCAGTTACAGGGGGGCAGGGGACACTGAAGCTTTCTTT.